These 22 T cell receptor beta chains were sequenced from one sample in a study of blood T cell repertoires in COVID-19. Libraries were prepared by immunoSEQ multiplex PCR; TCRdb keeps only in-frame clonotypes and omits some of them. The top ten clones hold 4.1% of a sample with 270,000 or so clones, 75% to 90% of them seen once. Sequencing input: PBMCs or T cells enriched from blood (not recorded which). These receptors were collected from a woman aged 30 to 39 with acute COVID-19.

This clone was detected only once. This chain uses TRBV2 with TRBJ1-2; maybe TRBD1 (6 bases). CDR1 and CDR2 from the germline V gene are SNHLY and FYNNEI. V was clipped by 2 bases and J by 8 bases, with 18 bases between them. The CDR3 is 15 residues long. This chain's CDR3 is CASSELTGSTMGYTF. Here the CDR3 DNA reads TGTGCCAGCAGTGAACTGACAGGATCTACTATGGGCTACACCTTC.

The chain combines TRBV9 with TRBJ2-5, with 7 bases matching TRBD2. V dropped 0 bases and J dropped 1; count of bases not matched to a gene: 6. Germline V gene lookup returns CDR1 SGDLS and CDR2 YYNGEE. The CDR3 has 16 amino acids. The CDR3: CASSVAEGRVQETQYF. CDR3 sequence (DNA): TGTGCCAGCAGCGTAGCTGAGGGGAGGGTCCAAGAGACCCAGTACTTC.

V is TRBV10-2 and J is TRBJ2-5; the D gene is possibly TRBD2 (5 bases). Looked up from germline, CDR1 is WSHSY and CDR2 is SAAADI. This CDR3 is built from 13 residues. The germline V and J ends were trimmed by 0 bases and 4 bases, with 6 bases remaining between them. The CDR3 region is CASSESRGETQYF. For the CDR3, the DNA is TGCGCCAGCAGTGAGTCACGGGGAGAGACCCAGTACTTC.

CDR3 DNA: TGTGCCAGCCTAAGACAGATCATGAACACTGAAGCTTTCTTT. Encoded protein: CASLRQIMNTEAFF. The chain combines TRBV6-5 with TRBJ1-1; possibly TRBD1 for D (5 bases). The length of the CDR3 is 14 residues. Trimming took off 8 bases at V and 0 bases at J, with 13 bases between the two ends. Germline-derived CDR1 and CDR2 are MNHEY and SVGAGI.

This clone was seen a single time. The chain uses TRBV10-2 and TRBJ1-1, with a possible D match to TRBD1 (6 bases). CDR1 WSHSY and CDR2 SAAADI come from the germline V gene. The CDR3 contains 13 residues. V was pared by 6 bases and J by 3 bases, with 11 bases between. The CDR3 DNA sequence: TGCGCCAGCAGCCGAACAGGGCACACTGAAGCTTTCTTT. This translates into CASSRTGHTEAFF.

The CDR3 nucleotides are TGTGCCAGCAGTGAAAGGAGTGCCTTATCCACTGGCTACACCTTC. Translation: CASSERSALSTGYTF. This chain joins TRBV6-1 and TRBJ1-2; D gene ambiguous. CDR3 size: 15 residues. CDR1 and CDR2 (germline): MNHNS, SASEGT. Between the trimmed V and J ends, which lost 2 bases and 7 bases, there was a span of 17 bases.

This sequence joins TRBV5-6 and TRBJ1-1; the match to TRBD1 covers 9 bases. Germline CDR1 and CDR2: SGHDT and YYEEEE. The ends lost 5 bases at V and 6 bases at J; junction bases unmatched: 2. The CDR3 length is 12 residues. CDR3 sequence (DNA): TGTGCCAGCAGTCGACAGGGGGCTGAAGCTTTCTTT. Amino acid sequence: CASSRQGAEAFF.

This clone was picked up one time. The CDR3 sequence: CASSFGGANYGYTF. CDR3 nucleotides: TGTGCCAGCAGTTTCGGGGGAGCTAACTATGGCTACACCTTC. The gene calls are TRBV27 and TRBJ1-2; a weak D match, TRBD1 (5 bases). Germline CDR1 MNHEY, CDR2 SMNVEV (reference sequence). V dropped 3 bases and J dropped 0 bases, with 8 bases sitting between them. The CDR3 covers 14 residues.

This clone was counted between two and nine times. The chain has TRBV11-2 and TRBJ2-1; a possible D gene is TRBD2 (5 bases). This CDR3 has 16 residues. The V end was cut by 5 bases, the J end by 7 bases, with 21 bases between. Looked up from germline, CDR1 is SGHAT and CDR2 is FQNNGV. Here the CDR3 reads CASSPQAPKPGNEQFF. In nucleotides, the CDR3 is TGTGCCAGCAGCCCCCAGGCCCCTAAACCGGGGAATGAGCAGTTCTTC.

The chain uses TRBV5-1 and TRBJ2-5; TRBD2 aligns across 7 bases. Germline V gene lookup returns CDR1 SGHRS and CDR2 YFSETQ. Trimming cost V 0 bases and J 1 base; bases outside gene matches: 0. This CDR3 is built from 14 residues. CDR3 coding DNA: TGCGCCAGCAGCTTGGGGACTAGCCAAGAGACCCAGTACTTC. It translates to CASSLGTSQETQYF.

CDR3 sequence reads: CASSRAEGAYEQYF. CDR3 bases: TGTGCCAGCAGCCGGGCGGAGGGCGCCTACGAGCAGTACTTC. The V and J genes are TRBV5-6 and TRBJ2-7; D might be TRBD2 (6 bases). Germline loops: CDR1 SGHDT, CDR2 YYEEEE. The CDR3 covers 14 residues. V was shortened by 4 bases and J by 2 bases, with 13 bases between the two germline ends.

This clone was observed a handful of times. The CDR3, as DNA: TGTGCCAGTAGTATAGTGTGGCGGGGTCAGGGGGGCCAGCCCCAGCATTTT. It codes for CASSIVWRGQGGQPQHF. The gene calls are TRBV19 and TRBJ1-5, with 7 nucleotides matching TRBD1. This CDR3 spans 17 amino acids. V was clipped by 1 base and J by 7 bases; unmatched bases: 13. The V gene's germline CDR1 is LNHDA and CDR2 SQIVND (reference sequence).

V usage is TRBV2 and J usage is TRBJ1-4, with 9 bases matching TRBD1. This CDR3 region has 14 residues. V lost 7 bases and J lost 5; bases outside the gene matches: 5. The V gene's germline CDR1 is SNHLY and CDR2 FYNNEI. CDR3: CASIPGTGNEKLFF. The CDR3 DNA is TGTGCCAGCATTCCCGGGACAGGGAATGAAAAACTGTTTTTT.

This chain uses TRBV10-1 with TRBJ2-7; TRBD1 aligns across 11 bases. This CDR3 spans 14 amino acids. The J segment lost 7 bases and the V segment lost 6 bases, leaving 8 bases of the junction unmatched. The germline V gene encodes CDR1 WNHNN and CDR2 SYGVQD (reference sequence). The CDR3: CASSPGQGAWEQYF. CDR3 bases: TGCGCCAGCAGCCCCGGACAGGGGGCATGGGAGCAGTACTTC.

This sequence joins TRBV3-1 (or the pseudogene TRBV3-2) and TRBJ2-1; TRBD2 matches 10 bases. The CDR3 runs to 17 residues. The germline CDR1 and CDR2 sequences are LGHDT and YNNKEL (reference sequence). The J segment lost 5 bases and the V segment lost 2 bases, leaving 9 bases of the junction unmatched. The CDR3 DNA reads TGTGCCAGCAGCCAACCGACAAGGACTAGCGGCCACAATGAGCAGTTCTTC. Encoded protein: CASSQPTRTSGHNEQFF.

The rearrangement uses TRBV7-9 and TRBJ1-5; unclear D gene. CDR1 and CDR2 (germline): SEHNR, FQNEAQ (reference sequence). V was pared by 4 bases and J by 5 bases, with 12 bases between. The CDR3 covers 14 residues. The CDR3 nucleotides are TGTGCCAGCAGCTCCCTCGCTGCGGATCAGCCCCAGCATTTT. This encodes CASSSLAADQPQHF.

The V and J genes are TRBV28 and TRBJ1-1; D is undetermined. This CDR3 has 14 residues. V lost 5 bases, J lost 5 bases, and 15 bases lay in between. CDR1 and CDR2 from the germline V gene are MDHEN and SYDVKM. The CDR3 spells CASSPSRETTEAFF. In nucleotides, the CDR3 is TGTGCCAGCAGTCCCAGTAGGGAGACGACTGAAGCTTTCTTT.

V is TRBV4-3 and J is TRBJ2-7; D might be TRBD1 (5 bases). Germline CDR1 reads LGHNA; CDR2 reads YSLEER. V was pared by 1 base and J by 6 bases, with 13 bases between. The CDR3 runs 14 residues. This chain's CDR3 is CASSQVEGVAEQYF. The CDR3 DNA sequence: TGCGCCAGCAGCCAAGTTGAAGGGGTCGCCGAGCAGTACTTC.

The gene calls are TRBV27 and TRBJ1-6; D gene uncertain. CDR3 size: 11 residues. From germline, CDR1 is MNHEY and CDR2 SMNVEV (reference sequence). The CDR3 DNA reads TGTGGGGTTAGGAGAAATTCACCCCTCCACTTT. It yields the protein CGVRRNSPLHF.

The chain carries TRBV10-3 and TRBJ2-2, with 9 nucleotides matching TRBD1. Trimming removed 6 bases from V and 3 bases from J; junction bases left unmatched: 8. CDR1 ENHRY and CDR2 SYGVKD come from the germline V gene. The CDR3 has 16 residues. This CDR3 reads CAIRPRDRAYTGELFF. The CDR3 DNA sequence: TGTGCCATCAGACCCCGGGACAGGGCTTACACCGGGGAGCTGTTTTTT.

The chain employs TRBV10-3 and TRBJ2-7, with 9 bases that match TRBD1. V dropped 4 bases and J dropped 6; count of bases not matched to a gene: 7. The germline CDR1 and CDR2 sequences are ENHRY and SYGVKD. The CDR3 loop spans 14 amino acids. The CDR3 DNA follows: TGTGCCATCAGTGTGGGGGGGACAGGGTTCGAGCAGTACTTC. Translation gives CAISVGGTGFEQYF.

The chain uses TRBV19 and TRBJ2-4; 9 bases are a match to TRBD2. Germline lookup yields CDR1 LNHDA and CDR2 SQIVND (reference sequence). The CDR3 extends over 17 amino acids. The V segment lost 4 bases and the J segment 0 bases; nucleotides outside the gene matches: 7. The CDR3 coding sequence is TGTGCCAGTAGTAAAGGTAGCGGGAGCCTAGCCAAAAACATTCAGTACTTC. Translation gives CASSKGSGSLAKNIQYF.